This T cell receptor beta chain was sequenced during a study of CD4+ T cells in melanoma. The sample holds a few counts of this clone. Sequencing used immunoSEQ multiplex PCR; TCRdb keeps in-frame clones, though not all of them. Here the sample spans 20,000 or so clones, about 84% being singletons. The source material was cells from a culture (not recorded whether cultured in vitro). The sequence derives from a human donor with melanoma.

The CDR3 sequence: CASSYGGVDTEAFF. The DNA for the CDR3 is TGTGCCAGCAGCTATGGGGGGGTGGACACTGAAGCTTTCTTT. This chain links TRBV5-8 with TRBJ1-1; weak D call: TRBD1 (5 bases). CDR3 length: 14 amino acids. Trimming pared 3 bases from V and 3 bases from J, leaving 12 bases between. Germline V gene data show CDR1 as SGHTS and CDR2 as YDEGEE.